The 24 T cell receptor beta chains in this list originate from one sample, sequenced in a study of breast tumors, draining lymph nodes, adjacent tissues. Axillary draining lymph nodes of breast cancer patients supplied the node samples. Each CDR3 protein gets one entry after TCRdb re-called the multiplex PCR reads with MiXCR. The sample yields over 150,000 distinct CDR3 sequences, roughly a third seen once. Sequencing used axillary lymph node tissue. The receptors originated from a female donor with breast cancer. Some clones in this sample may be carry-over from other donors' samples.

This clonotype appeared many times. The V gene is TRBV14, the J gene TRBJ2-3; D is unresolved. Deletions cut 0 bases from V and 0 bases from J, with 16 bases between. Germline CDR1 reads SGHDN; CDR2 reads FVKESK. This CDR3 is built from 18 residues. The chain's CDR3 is CASSQENGRTVSTDTQYF. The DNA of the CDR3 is TGTGCCAGCAGCCAAGAAAATGGGCGGACCGTAAGCACAGATACGCAGTATTTT.

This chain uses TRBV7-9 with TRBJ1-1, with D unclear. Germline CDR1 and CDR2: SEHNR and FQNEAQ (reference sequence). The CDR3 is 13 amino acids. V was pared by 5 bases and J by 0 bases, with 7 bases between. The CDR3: CASSPTMNTEAFF. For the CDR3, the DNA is TGTGCCAGCAGCCCTACTATGAACACTGAAGCTTTCTTT.

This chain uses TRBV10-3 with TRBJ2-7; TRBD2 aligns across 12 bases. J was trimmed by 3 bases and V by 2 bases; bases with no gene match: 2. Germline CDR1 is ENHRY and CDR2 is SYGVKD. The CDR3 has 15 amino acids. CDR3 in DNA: TGTGCCATCAGTGAGACTAGCGGGAGGTTCTACGAGCAGTACTTC. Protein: CAISETSGRFYEQYF.

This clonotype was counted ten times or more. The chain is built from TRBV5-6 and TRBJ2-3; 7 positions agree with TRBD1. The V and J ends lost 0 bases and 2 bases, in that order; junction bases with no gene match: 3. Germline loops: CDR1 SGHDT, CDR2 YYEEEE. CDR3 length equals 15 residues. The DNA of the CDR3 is TGTGCCAGCAGCTTGGACAGGGGATTCACAGATACGCAGTATTTT. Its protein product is CASSLDRGFTDTQYF.

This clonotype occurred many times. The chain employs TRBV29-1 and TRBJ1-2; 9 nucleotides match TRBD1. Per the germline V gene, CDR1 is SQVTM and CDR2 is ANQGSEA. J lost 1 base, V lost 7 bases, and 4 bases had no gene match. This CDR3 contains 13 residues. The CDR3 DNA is TGCAGCGCTGGGACAGGGCTTAACTATGGCTACACCTTC. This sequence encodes CSAGTGLNYGYTF.

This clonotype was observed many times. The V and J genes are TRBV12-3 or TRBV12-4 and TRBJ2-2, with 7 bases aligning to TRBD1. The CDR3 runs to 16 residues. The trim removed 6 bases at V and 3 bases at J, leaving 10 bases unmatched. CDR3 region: CASRADRDKDTGELFF. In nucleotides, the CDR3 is TGTGCCAGCAGAGCCGACAGGGACAAGGACACCGGGGAGCTGTTTTTT.

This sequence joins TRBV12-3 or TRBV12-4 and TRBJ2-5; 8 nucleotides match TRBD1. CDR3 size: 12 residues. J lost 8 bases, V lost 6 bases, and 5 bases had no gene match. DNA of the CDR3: TGTGCCAGCAGGACGGACAGGGAAACCCAGTACTTC. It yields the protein CASRTDRETQYF.

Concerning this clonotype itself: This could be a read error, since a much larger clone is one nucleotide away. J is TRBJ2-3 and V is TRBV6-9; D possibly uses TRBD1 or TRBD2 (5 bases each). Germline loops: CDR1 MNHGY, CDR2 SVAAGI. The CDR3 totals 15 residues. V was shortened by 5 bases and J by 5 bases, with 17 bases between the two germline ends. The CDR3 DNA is TGTGCCAGCAGTGAAGTATGGGACCACGGAGATACGCAGTATTTT. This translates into CASSEVWDHGDTQYF.

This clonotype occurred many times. For the CDR3, the DNA is TGCGCCAGCAGTGTTGGCGGGGGGTCCTACGAGCAGTACTTC. Protein: CASSVGGGSYEQYF. V gene TRBV10-1 combines with J gene TRBJ2-7; 8 bases are a match to TRBD2. CDR1 is WNHNN, CDR2 SYGVQD, per germline (reference sequence). The ends lost 4 bases at V and 1 base at J; junction bases unmatched: 3. CDR3 length: 14 residues.

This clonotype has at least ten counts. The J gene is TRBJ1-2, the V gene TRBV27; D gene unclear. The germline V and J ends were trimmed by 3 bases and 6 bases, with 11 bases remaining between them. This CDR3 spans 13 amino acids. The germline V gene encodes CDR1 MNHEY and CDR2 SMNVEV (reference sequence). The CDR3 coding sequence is TGTGCCAGCAGTTTGGAGGGAACGCATGGCTACACCTTC. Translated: CASSLEGTHGYTF.

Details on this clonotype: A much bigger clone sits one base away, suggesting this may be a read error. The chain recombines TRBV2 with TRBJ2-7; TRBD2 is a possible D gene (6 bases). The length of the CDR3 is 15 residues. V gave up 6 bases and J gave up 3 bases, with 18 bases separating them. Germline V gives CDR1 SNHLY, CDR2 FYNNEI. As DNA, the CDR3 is TGTGCCAGCAGCGTAGCACTAACGGGAGTCTACGAGCAGTACTTC. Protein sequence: CASSVALTGVYEQYF.

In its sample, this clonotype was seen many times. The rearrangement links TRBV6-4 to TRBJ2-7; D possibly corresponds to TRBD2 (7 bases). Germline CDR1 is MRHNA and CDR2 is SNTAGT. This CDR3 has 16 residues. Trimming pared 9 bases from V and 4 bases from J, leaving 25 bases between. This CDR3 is CASLPVRRGAGYEQYF. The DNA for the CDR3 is TGTGCCAGTCTACCAGTGAGACGGGGGGCAGGGTACGAGCAGTACTTC.

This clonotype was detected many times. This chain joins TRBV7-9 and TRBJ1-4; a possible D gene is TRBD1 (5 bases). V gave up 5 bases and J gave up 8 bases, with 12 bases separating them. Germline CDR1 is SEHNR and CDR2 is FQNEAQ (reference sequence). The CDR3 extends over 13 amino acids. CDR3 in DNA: TGTGCCAGCAGCCAGGGATTGTACGAAAAACTGTTTTTT. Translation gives CASSQGLYEKLFF. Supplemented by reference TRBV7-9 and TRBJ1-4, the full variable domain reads DTGVSQNPRHKITKRGQNVTFRCDPISEHNRLYWYRQTLGQGPEFLTYFQNEAQLEKSRLLSDRFSAERPKGSFSTLEIQRTEQGDSAMYLCASSQGLYEKLFFGSGTQLSVL.

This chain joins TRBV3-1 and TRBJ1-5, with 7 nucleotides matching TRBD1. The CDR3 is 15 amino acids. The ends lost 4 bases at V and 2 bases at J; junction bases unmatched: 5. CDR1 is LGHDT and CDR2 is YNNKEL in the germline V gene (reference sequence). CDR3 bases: TGTGCCAGCAGCCTTGGGACAGTCGGCAATCAGCCCCAGCATTTT. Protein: CASSLGTVGNQPQHF.

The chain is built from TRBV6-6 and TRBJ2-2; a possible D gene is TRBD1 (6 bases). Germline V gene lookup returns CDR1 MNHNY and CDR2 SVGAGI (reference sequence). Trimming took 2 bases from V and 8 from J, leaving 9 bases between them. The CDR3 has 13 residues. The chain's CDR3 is CASSYAGTGELFF. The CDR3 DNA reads TGTGCCAGCAGTTACGCAGGGACAGGGGAGCTGTTTTTT.

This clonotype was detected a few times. The CDR3 DNA sequence: TGTGCCAGCAGCCTTGGACAGGGGGCTTTGAACACTGAAGCTTTCTTT. Protein: CASSLGQGALNTEAFF. The genes are TRBV7-3 and TRBJ1-1; TRBD1 matches at 11 bases. The CDR3 consists of 16 residues. CDR1 is SGHTA and CDR2 is FQGTGA in the germline V gene. V lost 5 bases, J lost 0 bases, and 5 bases stayed unmatched.

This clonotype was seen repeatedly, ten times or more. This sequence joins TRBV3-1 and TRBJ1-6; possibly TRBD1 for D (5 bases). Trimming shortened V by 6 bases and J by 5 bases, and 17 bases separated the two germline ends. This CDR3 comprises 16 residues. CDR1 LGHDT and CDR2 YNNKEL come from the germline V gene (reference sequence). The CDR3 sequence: CASRPGARPNNSPLHF. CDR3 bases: TGTGCCAGCAGACCCGGGGCGCGCCCGAATAATTCACCCCTCCACTTT.

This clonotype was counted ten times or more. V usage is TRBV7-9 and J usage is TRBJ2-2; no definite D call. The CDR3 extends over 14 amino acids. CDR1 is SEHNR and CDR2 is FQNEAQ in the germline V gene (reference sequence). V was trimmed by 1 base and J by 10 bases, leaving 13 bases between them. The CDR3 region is CASSLVSRVQELFF. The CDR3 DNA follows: TGTGCCAGCAGCTTAGTTTCCCGGGTACAGGAGCTGTTTTTT.

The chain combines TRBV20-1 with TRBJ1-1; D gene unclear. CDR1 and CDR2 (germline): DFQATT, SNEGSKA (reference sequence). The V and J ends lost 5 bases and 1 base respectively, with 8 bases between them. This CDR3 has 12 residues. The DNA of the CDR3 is TGCAGTGCTCCTCTCAAGAACACTGAAGCTTTCTTT. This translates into CSAPLKNTEAFF.

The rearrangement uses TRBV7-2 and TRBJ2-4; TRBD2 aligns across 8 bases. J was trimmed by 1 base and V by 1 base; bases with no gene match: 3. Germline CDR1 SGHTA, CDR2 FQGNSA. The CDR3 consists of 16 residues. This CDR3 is CASSLERGGAKNIQYF. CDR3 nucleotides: TGTGCCAGCAGCTTAGAACGGGGGGGGGCCAAAAACATTCAGTACTTC.

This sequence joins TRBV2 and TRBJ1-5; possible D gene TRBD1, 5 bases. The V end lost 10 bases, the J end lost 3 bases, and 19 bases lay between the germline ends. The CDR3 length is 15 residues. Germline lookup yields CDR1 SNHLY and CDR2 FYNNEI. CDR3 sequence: CANRPAQVDNQPQHF. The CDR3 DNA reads TGTGCCAACAGACCGGCACAGGTTGACAATCAGCCCCAGCATTTT. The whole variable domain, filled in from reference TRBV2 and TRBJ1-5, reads EPEVTQTPSHQVTQMGQEVILRCVPISNHLYFYWYRQILGQKVEFLVSFYNNEISEKSEIFDDQFSVERPDGSNFTLKIRSTKLEDSAMYFCANRPAQVDNQPQHFGDGTRLSIL.

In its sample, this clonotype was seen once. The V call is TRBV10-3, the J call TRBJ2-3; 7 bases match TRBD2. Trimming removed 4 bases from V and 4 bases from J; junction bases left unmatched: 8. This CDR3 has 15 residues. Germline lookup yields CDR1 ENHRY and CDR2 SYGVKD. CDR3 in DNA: TGTGCCATCAGTGTATCGGCGGGAGAGGCAGATACGCAGTATTTT. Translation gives CAISVSAGEADTQYF.

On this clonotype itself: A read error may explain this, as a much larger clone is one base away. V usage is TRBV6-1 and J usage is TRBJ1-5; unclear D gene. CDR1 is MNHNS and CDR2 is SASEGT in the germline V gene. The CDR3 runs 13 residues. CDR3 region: CASGDVSNQPQHF. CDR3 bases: TGTGCCAGCGGTGACGTTAGCAATCAGCCCCAGCATTTT.

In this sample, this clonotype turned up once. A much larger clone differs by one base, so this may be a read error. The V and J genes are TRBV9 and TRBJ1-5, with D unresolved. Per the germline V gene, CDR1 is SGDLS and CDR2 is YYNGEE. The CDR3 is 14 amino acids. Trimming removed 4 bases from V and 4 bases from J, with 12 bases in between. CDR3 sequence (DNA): TGTGCCAGCAGCATAGGTGATGGGAATCAGCCCCAGCATTTT. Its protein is CASSIGDGNQPQHF.